Below, 3 T cell receptor beta chains from the same sample are listed, as sequenced in a study of control samples from healthy donors and cancer patients. This table comes from immunoSEQ multiplex PCR, and its TCRdb copy is limited to in-frame clones, with some not included. The sample holds 100,000 to 150,000 clones, roughly 90% seen once. The sequencing sample was made of blood. These receptors were taken from a man aged 50 to 60 in good health.

V usage is TRBV5-6 and J usage is TRBJ1-2, with TRBD1 identical over 7 bases. The CDR3 is 14 amino acids. CDR1 and CDR2 (germline): SGHDT, YYEEEE. V gave up 5 bases and J gave up 3 bases; unmatched junction bases: 7. The CDR3 sequence is CASRQGVLHYGYTF. CDR3 nucleotides: TGTGCCAGCAGGCAGGGGGTATTGCACTATGGCTACACCTTC.

This chain connects TRBV5-1 to TRBJ2-2; D gene unclear. V gave up 2 bases and J gave up 0 bases, with 8 bases separating them. The germline CDR1 and CDR2 sequences are SGHRS and YFSETQ. The CDR3 consists of 15 residues. The DNA of the CDR3 is TGCGCCAGCAGCTTACGGGCTACGAACACCGGGGAGCTGTTTTTT. Its translation is CASSLRATNTGELFF.

Details on this clone: Other DNA sequences within the sample encode an identical CDR3. The CDR3 protein is CATSEPGQGAFNQPQHF. CDR3 DNA sequence: TGTGCCACCAGTGAGCCGGGACAGGGGGCGTTCAATCAGCCCCAGCATTTT. V and J are TRBV24-1 and TRBJ1-5; 12 nucleotides match TRBD1. The CDR3 spans 17 residues. Looked up from germline, CDR1 is KGHDR and CDR2 is SFDVKD. V trimming: 4 bases; J trimming: 3 bases; junction bases outside the gene matches: 6.